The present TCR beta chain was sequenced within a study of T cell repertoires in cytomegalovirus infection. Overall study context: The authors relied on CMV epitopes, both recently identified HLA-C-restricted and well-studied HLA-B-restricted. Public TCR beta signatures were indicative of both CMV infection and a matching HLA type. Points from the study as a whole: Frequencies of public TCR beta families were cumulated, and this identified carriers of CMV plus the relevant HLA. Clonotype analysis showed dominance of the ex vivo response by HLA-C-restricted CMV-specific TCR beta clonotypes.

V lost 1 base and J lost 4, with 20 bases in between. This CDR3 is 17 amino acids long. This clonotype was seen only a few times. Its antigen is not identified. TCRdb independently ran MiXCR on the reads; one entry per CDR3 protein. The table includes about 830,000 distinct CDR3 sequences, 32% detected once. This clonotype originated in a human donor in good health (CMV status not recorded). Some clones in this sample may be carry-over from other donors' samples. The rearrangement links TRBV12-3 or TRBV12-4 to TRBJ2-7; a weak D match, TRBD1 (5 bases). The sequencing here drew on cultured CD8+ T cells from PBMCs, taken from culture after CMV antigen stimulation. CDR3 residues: CASSLVFRAPRIYEQYF. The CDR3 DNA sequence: TGTGCCAGCAGTTTAGTCTTCAGGGCCCCGCGGATATACGAGCAGTACTTC.